The following is a T cell receptor beta chain sequence with its context. CDR3 size: 14 residues. The germline CDR1 and CDR2 sequences are MNHEY and SVGAGI. J lost 4 bases, V lost 6 bases, and 6 bases had no gene match. This entry comes from a study of blood T cells in healthy people across ages. For the second PCR, which ran for roughly 6 to 12 cycles, a sample-barcoded 5' primer and a J-beta primer mix were used. TCRdb passed the 5' RACE reads through MiXCR, listing each CDR3 protein once. The sample shows fewer than 800,000 distinct CDR3 sequences, over 20% of them seen only once. J is TRBJ2-7 and V is TRBV6-5; the match to TRBD1 covers 10 bases. The TCR sequence derives from a man in his 70s in good health. Sequencing used blood. CDR3 amino acids: CASRRQGAKYEQYF. As DNA, the CDR3 is TGTGCCAGCAGACGACAGGGGGCTAAGTACGAGCAGTACTTC.